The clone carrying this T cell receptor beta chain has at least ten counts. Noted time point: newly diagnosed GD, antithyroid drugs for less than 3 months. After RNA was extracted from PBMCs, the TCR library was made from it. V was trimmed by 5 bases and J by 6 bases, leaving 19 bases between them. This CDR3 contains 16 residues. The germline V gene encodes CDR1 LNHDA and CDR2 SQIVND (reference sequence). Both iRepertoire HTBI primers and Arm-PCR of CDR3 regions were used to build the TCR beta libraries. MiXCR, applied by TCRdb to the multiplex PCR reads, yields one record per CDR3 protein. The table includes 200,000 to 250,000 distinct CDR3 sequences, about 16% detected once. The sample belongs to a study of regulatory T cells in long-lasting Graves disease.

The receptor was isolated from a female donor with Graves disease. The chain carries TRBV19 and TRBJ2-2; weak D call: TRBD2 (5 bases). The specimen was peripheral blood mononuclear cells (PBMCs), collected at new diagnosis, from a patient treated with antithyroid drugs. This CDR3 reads CASSSGVLVSPGELFF. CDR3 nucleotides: TGTGCCAGTAGTTCGGGTGTACTAGTATCTCCCGGGGAGCTGTTTTTT.